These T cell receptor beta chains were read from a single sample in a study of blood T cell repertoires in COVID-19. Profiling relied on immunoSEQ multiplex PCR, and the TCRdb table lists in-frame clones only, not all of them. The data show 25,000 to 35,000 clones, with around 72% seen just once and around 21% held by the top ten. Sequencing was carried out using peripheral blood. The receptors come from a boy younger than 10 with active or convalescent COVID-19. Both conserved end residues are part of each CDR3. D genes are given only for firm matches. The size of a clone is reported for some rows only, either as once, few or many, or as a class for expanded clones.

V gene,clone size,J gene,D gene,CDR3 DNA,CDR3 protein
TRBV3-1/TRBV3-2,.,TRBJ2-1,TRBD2,TGTGCCAGCAGCCAAGGGGGACTAGCGGTCAACAATGAGCAGTTCTTC,CASSQGGLAVNNEQFF
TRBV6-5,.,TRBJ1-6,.,TGTGCCAGCAAGGCGCGGAATTCACCCCTCCACTTT,CASKARNSPLHF
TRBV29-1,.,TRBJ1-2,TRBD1,TGCAGCGTTGAAGATTACCAGGGGGGAAGGGGCTACACCTTC,CSVEDYQGGRGYTF
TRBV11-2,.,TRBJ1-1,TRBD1,TGTGCCAGCAGCTCCTCGGACAGGGCAAACACTGAAGCTTTCTTT,CASSSSDRANTEAFF
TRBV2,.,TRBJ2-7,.,TGTGCCAGCAGTGACCTAGCGAGTGCCTCTGCCGAGCAGTACTTC,CASSDLASASAEQYF
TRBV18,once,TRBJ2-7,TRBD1,TGTGCCAGCTCACAGACCGGGACAGGACGGGACGAGCAGTACTTC,CASSQTGTGRDEQYF
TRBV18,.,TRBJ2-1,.,TGTGCCAGCTCACCACCCTCAGGGGCCAATGAGCAGTTCTTC,CASSPPSGANEQFF
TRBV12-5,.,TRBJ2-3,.,TGTGCTAGTGGTTTGGTAACCGGGATAAGGGAAGATACGCAGTATTTT,CASGLVTGIREDTQYF
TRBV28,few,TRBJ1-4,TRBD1,TGTGCCAGCAATTCCCTGTTCTTCCCGGGACAGGGGGAGGGTGAAAAACTGTTTTTT,CASNSLFFPGQGEGEKLFF
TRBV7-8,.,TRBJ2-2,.,TGTGCCAGCAGAATATTAGGGTTTAGGGGGACCGGGGAGCTGTTTTTT,CASRILGFRGTGELFF
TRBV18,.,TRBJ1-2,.,TGTGCCAGCTCCCAGAATGGCTATGGCTACACCTTC,CASSQNGYGYTF
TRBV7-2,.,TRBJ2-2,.,TGTGCCAGCAGCCCCCGGGCGGGGGCCACCGGGGAGCTGTTTTTT,CASSPRAGATGELFF
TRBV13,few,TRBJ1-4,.,TGTGCCAGCAGCTTTGACCCCTTGGGAAGGGAGGATGAAAAACTGTTTTTT,CASSFDPLGREDEKLFF
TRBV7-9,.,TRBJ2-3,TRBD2,TGTGCCAGCAGCTTAACCGCGGGGGGCACAGATACGCAGTATTTT,CASSLTAGGTDTQYF
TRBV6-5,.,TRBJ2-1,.,TGTGCCACCACCCGAGGAGGTGAGCAGTTCTTC,CATTRGGEQFF
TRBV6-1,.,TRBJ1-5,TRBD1,TGTGCCAGCAGTGCCTGGACAGGGAGGAGCAATCAGCCCCAGCATTTT,CASSAWTGRSNQPQHF
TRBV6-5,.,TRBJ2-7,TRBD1,TGTGCCAGCAGCCAGGGGGCCAGCGTCTCCGAGCAGTACTTC,CASSQGASVSEQYF
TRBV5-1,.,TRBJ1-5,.,TGCGCCAGCAGCCCGGGCTTTGGGGGGGTTCGCAATCAGCCCCAGCATTTT,CASSPGFGGVRNQPQHF